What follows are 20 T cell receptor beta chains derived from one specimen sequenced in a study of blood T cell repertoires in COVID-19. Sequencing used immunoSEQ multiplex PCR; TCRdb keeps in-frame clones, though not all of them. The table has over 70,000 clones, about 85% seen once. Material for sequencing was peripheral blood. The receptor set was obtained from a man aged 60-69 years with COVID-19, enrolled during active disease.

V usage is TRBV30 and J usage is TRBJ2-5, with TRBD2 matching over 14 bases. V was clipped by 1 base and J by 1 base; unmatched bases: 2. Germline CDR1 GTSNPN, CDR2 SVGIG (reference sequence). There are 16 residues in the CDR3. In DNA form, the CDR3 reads TGTGCCTGGAGTGGGACTAGCGGGGGGCGCCAAGAGACCCAGTACTTC. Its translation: CAWSGTSGGRQETQYF.

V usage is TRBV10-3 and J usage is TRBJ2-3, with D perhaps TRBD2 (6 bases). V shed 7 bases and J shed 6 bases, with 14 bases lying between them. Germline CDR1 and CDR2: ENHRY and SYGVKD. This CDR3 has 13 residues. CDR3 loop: CAIKIAGRDTQYF. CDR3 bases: TGTGCCATCAAGATTGCGGGGCGCGATACGCAGTATTTT.

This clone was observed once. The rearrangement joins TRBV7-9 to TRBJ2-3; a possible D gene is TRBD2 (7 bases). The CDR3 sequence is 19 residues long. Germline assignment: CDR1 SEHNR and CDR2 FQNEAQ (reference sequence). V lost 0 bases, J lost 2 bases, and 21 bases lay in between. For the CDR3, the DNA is TGTGCCAGCAGCTTAGCGCTTCGGGGGCTAGCGGAAAACACAGATACGCAGTATTTT. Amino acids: CASSLALRGLAENTDTQYF.

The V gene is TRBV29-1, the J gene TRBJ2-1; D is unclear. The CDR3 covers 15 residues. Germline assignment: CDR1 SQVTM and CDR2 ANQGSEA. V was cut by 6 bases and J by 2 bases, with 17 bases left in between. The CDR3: CSVAPLYSPYNEQFF. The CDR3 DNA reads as TGCAGCGTCGCCCCCCTATACAGCCCCTACAATGAGCAGTTCTTC.

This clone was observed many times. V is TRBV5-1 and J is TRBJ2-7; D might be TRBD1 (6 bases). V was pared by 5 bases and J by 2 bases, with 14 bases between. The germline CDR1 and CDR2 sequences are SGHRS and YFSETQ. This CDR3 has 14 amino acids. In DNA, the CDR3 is TGCGCCAGCAGAGTGCCGGGACAAGCCTACGAGCAGTACTTC. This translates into CASRVPGQAYEQYF. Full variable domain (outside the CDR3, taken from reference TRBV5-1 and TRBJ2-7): KAGVTQTPRYLIKTRGQQVTLSCSPISGHRSVSWYQQTPGQGLQFLFEYFSETQRNKGNFPGRFSGRQFSNSRSEMNVSTLELGDSALYLCASRVPGQAYEQYFGPGTRLTVT.

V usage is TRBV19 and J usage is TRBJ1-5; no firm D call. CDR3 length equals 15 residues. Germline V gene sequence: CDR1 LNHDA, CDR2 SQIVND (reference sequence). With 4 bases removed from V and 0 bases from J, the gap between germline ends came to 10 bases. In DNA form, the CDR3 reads TGTGCCAGTAGTAGCCAGGCCTATAGCAATCAGCCCCAGCATTTT. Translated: CASSSQAYSNQPQHF.

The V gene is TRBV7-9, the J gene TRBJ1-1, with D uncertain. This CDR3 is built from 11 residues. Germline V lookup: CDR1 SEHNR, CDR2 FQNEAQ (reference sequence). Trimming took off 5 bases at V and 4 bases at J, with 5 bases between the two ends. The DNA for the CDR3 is TGTGCCAGCAGCCGGAGCACTGAAGCTTTCTTT. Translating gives CASSRSTEAFF. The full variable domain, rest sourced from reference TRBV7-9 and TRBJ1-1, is DTGVSQNPRHKITKRGQNVTFRCDPISEHNRLYWYRQTLGQGPEFLTYFQNEAQLEKSRLLSDRFSAERPKGSFSTLEIQRTEQGDSAMYLCASSRSTEAFFGQGTRLTVV.

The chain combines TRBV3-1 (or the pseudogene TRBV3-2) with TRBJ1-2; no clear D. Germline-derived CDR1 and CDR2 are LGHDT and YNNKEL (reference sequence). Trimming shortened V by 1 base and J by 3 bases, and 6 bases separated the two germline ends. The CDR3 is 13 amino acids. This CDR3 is CASSQGTDYGYTF. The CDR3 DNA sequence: TGTGCCAGCAGCCAAGGAACGGACTATGGCTACACCTTC.

The CDR3 spells CASSARDRDYEQYF. The CDR3 DNA follows: TGCGCCAGCAGCGCCCGGGACAGGGACTACGAGCAGTACTTC. This sequence joins TRBV4-1 and TRBJ2-7, with 9 bases identical to TRBD1. Losses at the gene ends were 5 bases for V and 3 bases for J; bases not matched to a gene: 5. The CDR3 extends over 14 amino acids. Germline values: CDR1 MGHRA, CDR2 YSYEKL.

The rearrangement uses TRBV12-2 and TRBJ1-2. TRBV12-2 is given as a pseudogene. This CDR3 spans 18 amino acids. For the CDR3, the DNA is TGTGCAAGTCGCTTAGAAATAAGGGTGGGCAGCCACGGGAAGGGCTACACCTTC. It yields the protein CASRLEIRVGSHGKGYTF.

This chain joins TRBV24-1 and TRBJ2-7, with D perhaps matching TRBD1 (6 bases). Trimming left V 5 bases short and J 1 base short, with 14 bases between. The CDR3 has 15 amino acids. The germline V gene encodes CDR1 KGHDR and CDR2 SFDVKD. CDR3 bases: TGTGCCACCAGTGGAGCCTCGGACAGATCCTACGAGCAGTACTTC. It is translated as CATSGASDRSYEQYF.

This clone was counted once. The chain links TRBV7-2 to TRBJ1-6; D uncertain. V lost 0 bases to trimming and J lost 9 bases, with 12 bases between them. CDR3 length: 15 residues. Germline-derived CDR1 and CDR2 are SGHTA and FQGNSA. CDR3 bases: TGTGCCAGCAGCTTAGCACGGACGGGGAGTTCACCCCTCCACTTT. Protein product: CASSLARTGSSPLHF. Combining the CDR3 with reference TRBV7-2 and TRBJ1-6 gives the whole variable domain GAGVSQSPSNKVTEKGKDVELRCDPISGHTALYWYRQSLGQGLEFLIYFQGNSAPDKSGLPSDRFSAERTGGSVSTLTIQRTQQEDSAVYLCASSLARTGSSPLHFGNGTRLTVT.

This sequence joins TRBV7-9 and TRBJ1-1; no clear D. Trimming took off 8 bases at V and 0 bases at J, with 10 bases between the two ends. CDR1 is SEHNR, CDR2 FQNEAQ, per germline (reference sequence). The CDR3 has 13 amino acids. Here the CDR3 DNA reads TGTGCCAGCGAGGAGGCGTTGAACACTGAAGCTTTCTTT. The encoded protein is CASEEALNTEAFF.

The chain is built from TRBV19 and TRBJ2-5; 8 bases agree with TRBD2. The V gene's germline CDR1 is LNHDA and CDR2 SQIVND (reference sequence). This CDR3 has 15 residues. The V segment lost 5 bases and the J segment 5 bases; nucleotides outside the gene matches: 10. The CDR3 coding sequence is TGTGCCAGTAGTTACGGGCGGGGGGCGATGGAGACCCAGTACTTC. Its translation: CASSYGRGAMETQYF.

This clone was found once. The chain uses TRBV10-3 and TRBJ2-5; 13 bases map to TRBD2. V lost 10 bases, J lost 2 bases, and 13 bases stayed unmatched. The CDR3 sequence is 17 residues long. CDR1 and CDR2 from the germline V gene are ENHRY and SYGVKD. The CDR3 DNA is TGTGCCAGGGCCGGGACTAGCGGGAAGGGTGGGCAAGAGACCCAGTACTTC. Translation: CARAGTSGKGGQETQYF.

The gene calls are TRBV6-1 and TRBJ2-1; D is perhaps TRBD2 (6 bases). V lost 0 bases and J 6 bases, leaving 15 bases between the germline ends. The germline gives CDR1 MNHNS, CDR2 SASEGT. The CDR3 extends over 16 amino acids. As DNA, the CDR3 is TGTGCCAGCAGTGAAGCGCGGGCGGGACTCTTCAATGAGCAGTTCTTC. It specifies CASSEARAGLFNEQFF.

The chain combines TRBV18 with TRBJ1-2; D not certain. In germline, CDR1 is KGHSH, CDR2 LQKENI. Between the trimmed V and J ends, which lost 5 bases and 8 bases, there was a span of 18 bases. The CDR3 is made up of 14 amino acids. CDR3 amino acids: CASSAPQKSRGYTF. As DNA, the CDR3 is TGTGCCAGCTCAGCCCCCCAAAAGAGCAGGGGCTACACCTTC.

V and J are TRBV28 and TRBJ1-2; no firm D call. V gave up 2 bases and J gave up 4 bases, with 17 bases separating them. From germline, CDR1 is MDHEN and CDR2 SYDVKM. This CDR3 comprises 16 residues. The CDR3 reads CASSLPTGDLTYGYTF. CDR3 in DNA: TGTGCCAGCAGTTTACCCACGGGAGATTTAACCTATGGCTACACCTTC.

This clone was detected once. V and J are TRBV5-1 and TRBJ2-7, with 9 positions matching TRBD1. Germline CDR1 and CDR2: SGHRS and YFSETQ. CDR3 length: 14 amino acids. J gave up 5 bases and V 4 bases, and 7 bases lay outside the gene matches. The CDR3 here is CASSLDRGIDEQYF. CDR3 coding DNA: TGCGCCAGCAGCCTGGACAGGGGTATCGACGAGCAGTACTTC. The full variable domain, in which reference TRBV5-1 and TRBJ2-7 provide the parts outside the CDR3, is KAGVTQTPRYLIKTRGQQVTLSCSPISGHRSVSWYQQTPGQGLQFLFEYFSETQRNKGNFPGRFSGRQFSNSRSEMNVSTLELGDSALYLCASSLDRGIDEQYFGPGTRLTVT.

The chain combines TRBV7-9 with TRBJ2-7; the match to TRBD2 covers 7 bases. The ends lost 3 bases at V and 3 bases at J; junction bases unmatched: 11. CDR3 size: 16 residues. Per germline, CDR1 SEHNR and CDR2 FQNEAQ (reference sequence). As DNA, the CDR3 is TGTGCCAGCAGCTTGGGGCGGGGGACGAGAGACTACGAGCAGTACTTC. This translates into CASSLGRGTRDYEQYF. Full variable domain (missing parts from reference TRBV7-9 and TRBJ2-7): DTGVSQNPRHKITKRGQNVTFRCDPISEHNRLYWYRQTLGQGPEFLTYFQNEAQLEKSRLLSDRFSAERPKGSFSTLEIQRTEQGDSAMYLCASSLGRGTRDYEQYFGPGTRLTVT.